The following is a T cell receptor (beta chain) sequence with its context. Its antigen is not identified. These data are taken from a study of glioma-infiltrating T cells after dendritic cell vaccination. The table came from immunoSEQ multiplex PCR; TCRdb's copy has only in-frame clones and leaves some out. Of about 76,000 clones in the sample, around 86% are singletons; the top ten hold 2% to 2.5%. Study-wide points: Complete blood and tumor specimen sets were limited to few patients.

Time point defined: after dendritic cell vaccination, including at tumor progression/relapse. This sample comprised blood, obtained after dendritic cell vaccination. This TCR was recovered from a human donor with glioblastoma.

The CDR3 nucleotides read TGTGCCAGCAGTGTGTCGGGGGGGACTATCTTCACAGATACGCAGTATTTT. Amino acids: CASSVSGGTIFTDTQYF. The genes are TRBV6-4 and TRBJ2-3, with 8 bases identical to TRBD2. Germline CDR1 MRHNA, CDR2 SNTAGT. Losses at the gene ends were 4 bases for V and 2 bases for J; bases not matched to a gene: 11. The length of the CDR3 is 17 residues.